This is a list of T cell receptor beta chains from one sample in a study of blood T cell repertoires in COVID-19. TCRdb keeps only in-frame clones here, not all; method: immunoSEQ multiplex PCR. Altogether tens of thousands of clones are present, 84% being singletons, with the ten largest covering 2.5% to 3%. Sequencing was done on a sample of peripheral blood. These TCRs come from a man in his fifties or sixties with acute or convalescent COVID-19. The CDR3 runs from the conserved cysteine through the conserved F or W. The D gene is left open where the match is weak. The size entry is marked missing in some rows and otherwise reads once, few, many or a size class.

v_call: TRBV2; j_call: TRBJ2-1; d_call: TRBD2; clone_size: once; cdr3_nt: TGTGCCAGCAATGGACTAGCGGGACCACCCTCCTACAATGAGCAGTTCTTC; cdr3_aa: CASNGLAGPPSYNEQFF
v_call: TRBV10-3; j_call: TRBJ2-1; d_call: .; clone_size: once; cdr3_nt: TGTGCCATCAGTGAGGGGGCGTCAGGCAATGAGCAGTTCTTC; cdr3_aa: CAISEGASGNEQFF
v_call: TRBV2; j_call: TRBJ1-6; d_call: TRBD1; clone_size: .; cdr3_nt: TGTGCCAGCAGTGAAGCTCGGACAGGTCCATATTCACCCCTCCACTTT; cdr3_aa: CASSEARTGPYSPLHF
v_call: TRBV10-3; j_call: TRBJ2-5; d_call: .; clone_size: .; cdr3_nt: TGTGCCATCACCCCCAGGAGGGGAGAGACCCAGTACTTC; cdr3_aa: CAITPRRGETQYF
v_call: TRBV7-9; j_call: TRBJ1-4; d_call: .; clone_size: .; cdr3_nt: TGTGCCAGCAGCTTAGTAGGGGGAGACGAAAAACTGTTTTTT; cdr3_aa: CASSLVGGDEKLFF
v_call: TRBV25-1; j_call: TRBJ2-7; d_call: .; clone_size: .; cdr3_nt: TGTGCCAGCAGTACTACCGAAGGGGCGTACTACGAGCAGTACTTC; cdr3_aa: CASSTTEGAYYEQYF
v_call: TRBV27; j_call: TRBJ1-2; d_call: TRBD1; clone_size: once; cdr3_nt: TGTGCCAGCAGTCGCTCGACAGGGTACTATGGCTACACCTTC; cdr3_aa: CASSRSTGYYGYTF
v_call: TRBV19; j_call: TRBJ2-7; d_call: .; clone_size: .; cdr3_nt: TGTGCCAGTAGCTTCAGGGGCGACGAGCAGTACTTC; cdr3_aa: CASSFRGDEQYF
v_call: TRBV6-5; j_call: TRBJ1-1; d_call: .; clone_size: .; cdr3_nt: TGTGCCAGCATCCAGGATGTCGGGGGCACTGAAGCTTTCTTT; cdr3_aa: CASIQDVGGTEAFF
v_call: TRBV7-9; j_call: TRBJ2-1; d_call: .; clone_size: .; cdr3_nt: TGTGCCAGCAGCTCACCTCCAAATCAAGAGGAGCAGTTCTTC; cdr3_aa: CASSSPPNQEEQFF